These T cell receptor beta chains were read from a single sample in a study of T cell responses to AZD1222 COVID-19 vaccine. TCRdb's table, derived via immunoSEQ multiplex PCR, lists solely in-frame clones and lacks some. The sample contains under 200,000 clones, 87% of which appear only once. Sequences were derived from peripheral blood, sampled on day 0 of MenACWY control vaccination. The receptor set was obtained from an adult in good health. The CDR3 runs from the conserved cysteine through the conserved F or W. Each record gives: clone size, V gene, D gene, J gene, CDR3 protein, CDR3 DNA. D genes are given only for firm matches. Rows may omit the clone size; those that give it use once, few, many or a size class.

-	TRBV5-6	-	TRBJ2-5	CASSLARRGFQYF	TGTGCCAGCAGCTTGGCCCGTAGGGGGTTCCAGTACTTC
-	TRBV21-1	-	TRBJ2-7	CASSNDLRGLYEQYF	TGTGCCAGCAGCAATGACCTTAGGGGTTTATACGAGCAGTACTTC
-	TRBV18	-	TRBJ1-4	CASSPGLQEEKLFF	TGTGCCAGCTCACCAGGACTACAGGAGGAAAAACTGTTTTTT
-	TRBV7-2	TRBD1	TRBJ2-5	CASSLVDRGTKETQYF	TGTGCCAGCAGCTTAGTGGACAGGGGGACTAAAGAGACCCAGTACTTC
-	TRBV4-1	TRBD1	TRBJ1-1	CASSQVGDRGTEAFF	TGCGCCAGCAGCCAAGTGGGCGACAGGGGAACTGAAGCTTTCTTT
-	TRBV5-1	TRBD1	TRBJ2-5	CASSRAGTGVETQYF	TGCGCCAGCAGCCGAGCCGGGACAGGGGTAGAGACCCAGTACTTC
-	TRBV27	TRBD1	TRBJ1-2	CASRGQGRYGYTF	TGTGCCAGCAGGGGACAGGGTCGCTATGGCTACACCTTC
-	TRBV5-4	-	TRBJ1-6	CASSATLNSPLHF	TGTGCCAGCAGCGCGACACTGAATTCACCCCTCCACTTT
-	TRBV28	TRBD1	TRBJ1-2	CASRGGRGQTDYGYTF	TGTGCCAGCAGGGGGGGGAGGGGACAGACCGACTATGGCTACACCTTC
-	TRBV19	-	TRBJ1-1	CASSIGATEAFF	TGTGCCAGTAGTATAGGGGCGACTGAAGCTTTCTTT
few	TRBV6-5	-	TRBJ2-5	CASSLAVVQETQYF	TGTGCCAGCAGTCTCGCCGTGGTCCAAGAGACCCAGTACTTC
-	TRBV19	-	TRBJ2-3	CASNPLHSTDTQYF	TGTGCCAGTAATCCACTTCACAGCACAGATACGCAGTATTTT
-	TRBV11-1	-	TRBJ2-7	CASSLAPYEQYF	TGTGCCAGCAGCCTAGCCCCCTACGAGCAGTACTTC
-	TRBV6-4	TRBD2	TRBJ2-1	CASSDLAGGREQFF	TGTGCCAGCAGTGACCTAGCGGGGGGCCGGGAGCAGTTCTTC
-	TRBV5-1	TRBD2	TRBJ2-5	CASSLGGTSGGQETQYF	TGCGCCAGCAGCTTGGGAGGGACTAGCGGGGGGCAAGAGACCCAGTACTTC
-	TRBV27	TRBD1	TRBJ2-7	CASSPFIGQGTYEQYF	TGTGCCAGCAGTCCATTCATAGGACAGGGAACCTACGAGCAGTACTTC
-	TRBV28	-	TRBJ1-1	CASSIGGGGTEAFF	TGTGCCAGCAGTATAGGTGGGGGTGGCACTGAAGCTTTCTTT
-	TRBV7-2	-	TRBJ1-6	CASRPKMDTYNSPLHF	TGTGCCAGCAGGCCGAAGATGGATACCTATAATTCACCCCTCCACTTT
-	TRBV11-2	TRBD1	TRBJ2-4	CASSLEPRGNIQYF	TGTGCCAGCAGCTTAGAACCCAGGGGGAACATTCAGTACTTC
-	TRBV4-2	TRBD2	TRBJ2-1	CASSQEGGSSYNEQFF	TGTGCCAGCAGCCAAGAAGGCGGGAGCTCCTACAATGAGCAGTTCTTC
-	TRBV5-4	-	TRBJ2-3	CASSLTQGDTQYF	TGTGCCAGCAGCTTGACACAGGGAGATACGCAGTATTTT
-	TRBV5-1	TRBD2	TRBJ2-2	CASSWTSGNTGELFF	TGCGCCAGCAGCTGGACTAGCGGGAACACCGGGGAGCTGTTTTTT
-	TRBV7-2	-	TRBJ1-3	CASSLVRGAGNTIYF	TGTGCCAGCAGCTTAGTGAGAGGGGCTGGAAACACCATATATTTT
once	TRBV28	-	TRBJ2-1	CASMAMTSYNEQFF	TGTGCCAGCATGGCGATGACTAGCTACAATGAGCAGTTCTTC
-	TRBV7-3	TRBD2	TRBJ2-2	CASSLAGLAEEQRAGELFF	TGTGCCAGCAGCTTAGCGGGGCTAGCGGAGGAACAGAGAGCCGGGGAGCTGTTTTTT
-	TRBV2	-	TRBJ2-1	CASSEGTYYNEQFF	TGTGCCAGCAGTGAGGGTACATACTACAATGAGCAGTTCTTC
-	TRBV27	-	TRBJ1-4	CASSLLGGGEKLFF	TGTGCCAGCAGTTTACTCGGGGGAGGGGAAAAACTGTTTTTT
-	TRBV7-9	-	TRBJ2-3	CASRLRATDTQYF	TGTGCCAGCCGCCTCCGGGCCACAGATACGCAGTATTTT
-	TRBV19	-	TRBJ1-5	CASKVAGDQPQHF	TGTGCCAGTAAGGTGGCAGGGGATCAGCCCCAGCATTTT
-	TRBV9	-	TRBJ2-1	CASGKMDEQFF	TGTGCCAGCGGGAAGATGGATGAGCAGTTCTTC
-	TRBV2	-	TRBJ2-7	CASRLTGDYEQYF	TGTGCCAGCAGGCTCACAGGAGATTACGAGCAGTACTTC
-	TRBV15	-	TRBJ1-3	CATSRDRVSGNTIYF	TGTGCCACCAGCAGAGACAGAGTCTCTGGAAACACCATATATTTT
-	TRBV5-4	TRBD2	TRBJ2-3	CASRNEAAGTSVDTQYF	TGTGCCAGCAGAAATGAGGCGGCCGGGACTAGCGTAGATACGCAGTATTTT
-	TRBV30	-	TRBJ2-1	CAGGLSLGEQFF	TGTGCCGGGGGGCTGTCCCTGGGGGAGCAGTTCTTC
-	TRBV5-4	TRBD1	TRBJ2-5	CASSLAPTGGTETQYF	TGTGCCAGCAGCTTGGCCCCGACAGGGGGTACGGAGACCCAGTACTTC
once	TRBV6-2/TRBV6-3	TRBD2	TRBJ2-1	CASSKAGHEQFF	TGTGCCAGCAGTAAAGCGGGGCATGAGCAGTTCTTC
-	TRBV6-5	TRBD1	TRBJ2-7	CASNGQGITYEQYF	TGTGCCAGCAACGGACAGGGGATCACCTACGAGCAGTACTTC
-	TRBV27	TRBD2	TRBJ2-2	CASSFSRLAGENTGELFF	TGTGCCAGCAGTTTCTCTCGACTAGCGGGGGAGAACACCGGGGAGCTGTTTTTT
-	TRBV19	-	TRBJ2-1	CASSSGTYNEQFF	TGTGCCAGTAGTAGTGGGACCTACAATGAGCAGTTCTTC
-	TRBV3-1/TRBV3-2	TRBD2	TRBJ2-7	CASSSRTSGSYEQYF	TGTGCCAGCAGCTCCCGGACTAGCGGGTCCTACGAGCAGTACTTC
-	TRBV20-1	TRBD1	TRBJ2-1	CSASLRQGFGEQFF	TGCAGTGCTAGTCTCCGACAGGGGTTCGGTGAGCAGTTCTTC
-	TRBV19	-	TRBJ1-4	CAETGFYEKLFF	TGTGCCGAAACAGGGTTCTATGAAAAACTGTTTTTT
-	TRBV28	-	TRBJ1-5	CASSSSGFGNQPQHF	TGTGCCAGCAGTTCTTCAGGGTTTGGCAATCAGCCCCAGCATTTT
once	TRBV10-1	-	TRBJ1-4	CASSERVERVREKLFF	TGCGCCAGCAGTGAAAGGGTAGAACGAGTGAGGGAAAAACTGTTTTTT
-	TRBV13	-	TRBJ2-7	CASSSKGYEQYF	TGTGCCAGCAGCTCCAAAGGCTACGAGCAGTACTTC
once	TRBV30	-	TRBJ1-5	CAWSVGTDSNQPQHF	TGTGCCTGGAGTGTCGGGACTGATAGCAATCAGCCCCAGCATTTT
-	TRBV12-3/TRBV12-4	TRBD1	TRBJ1-6	CASRDREGSPLHF	TGTGCCAGTCGTGACAGGGAGGGTTCACCCCTCCACTTT
-	TRBV7-9	-	TRBJ2-1	CASSSSTRRNEQFF	TGTGCCAGCAGCTCCTCTACTAGGAGGAATGAGCAGTTCTTC
-	TRBV27	TRBD1	TRBJ1-2	CASSQQGGYGYTF	TGTGCCAGCAGCCAACAGGGGGGCTATGGCTACACCTTC
once	TRBV6-2/TRBV6-3	-	TRBJ2-7	CASSYSEQAMYEQYF	TGTGCCAGCAGTTACTCGGAGCAAGCGATGTACGAGCAGTACTTC
-	TRBV13	-	TRBJ1-2	CASSSTGQALPGYTF	TGTGCCAGCAGCTCCACCGGGCAGGCCTTACCCGGCTACACCTTC
-	TRBV5-6	-	TRBJ1-4	CASSLLQEAQKLFF	TGTGCCAGCAGCTTACTCCAGGAGGCGCAAAAACTGTTTTTT
-	TRBV7-9	-	TRBJ1-2	CASSLGGVPYGYTF	TGTGCCAGCAGCCTCGGGGGGGTCCCCTATGGCTACACCTTC